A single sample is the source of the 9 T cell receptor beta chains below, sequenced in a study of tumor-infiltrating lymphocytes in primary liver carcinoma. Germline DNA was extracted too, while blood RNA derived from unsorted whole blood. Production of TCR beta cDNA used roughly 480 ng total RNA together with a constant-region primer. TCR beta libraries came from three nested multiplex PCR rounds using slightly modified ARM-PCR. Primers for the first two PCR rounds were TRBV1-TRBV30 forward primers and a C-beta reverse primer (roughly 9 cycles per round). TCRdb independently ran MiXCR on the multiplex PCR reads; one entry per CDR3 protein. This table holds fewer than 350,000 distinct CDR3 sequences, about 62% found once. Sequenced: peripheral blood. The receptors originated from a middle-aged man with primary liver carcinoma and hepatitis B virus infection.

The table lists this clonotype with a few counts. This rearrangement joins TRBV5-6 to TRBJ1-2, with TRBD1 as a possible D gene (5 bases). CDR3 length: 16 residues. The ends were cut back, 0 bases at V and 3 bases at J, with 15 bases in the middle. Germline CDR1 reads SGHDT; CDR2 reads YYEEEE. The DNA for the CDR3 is TGTGCCAGCAGCTTGGATTTGGGGACGGTCCACTATGGCTACACCTTC. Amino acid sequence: CASSLDLGTVHYGYTF.

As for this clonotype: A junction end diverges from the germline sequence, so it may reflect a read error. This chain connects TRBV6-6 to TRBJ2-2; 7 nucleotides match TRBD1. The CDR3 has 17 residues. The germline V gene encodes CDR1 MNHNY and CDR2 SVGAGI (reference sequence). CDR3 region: CDSSPTHRGMGTWELFF. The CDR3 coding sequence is TGTGACAGCAGTCCAACCCACAGGGGCATGGGTACCTGGGAGCTGTTTTTT.

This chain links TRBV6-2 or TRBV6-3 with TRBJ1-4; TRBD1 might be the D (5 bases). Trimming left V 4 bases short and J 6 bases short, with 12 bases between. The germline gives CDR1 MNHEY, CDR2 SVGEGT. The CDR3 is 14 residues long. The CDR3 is CASSLPGVDEKLFF. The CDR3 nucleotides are TGTGCCAGCAGTTTACCGGGGGTCGATGAAAAACTGTTTTTT.

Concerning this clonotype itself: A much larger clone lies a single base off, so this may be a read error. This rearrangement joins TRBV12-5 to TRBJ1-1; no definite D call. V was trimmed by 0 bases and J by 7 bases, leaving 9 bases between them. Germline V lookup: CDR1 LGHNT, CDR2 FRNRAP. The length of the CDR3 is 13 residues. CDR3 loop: CASGLVTMGEAFF. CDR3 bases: TGTGCTAGTGGTTTGGTAACCATGGGTGAAGCTTTCTTT.

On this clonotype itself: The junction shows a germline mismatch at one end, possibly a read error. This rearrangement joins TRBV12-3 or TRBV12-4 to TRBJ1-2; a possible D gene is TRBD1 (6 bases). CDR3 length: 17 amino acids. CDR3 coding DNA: TGTGCCAGCAGCCAGAGACAGGCAGCATCCCGTAACTGTGGCTACACCTTC. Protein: CASSQRQAASRNCGYTF.

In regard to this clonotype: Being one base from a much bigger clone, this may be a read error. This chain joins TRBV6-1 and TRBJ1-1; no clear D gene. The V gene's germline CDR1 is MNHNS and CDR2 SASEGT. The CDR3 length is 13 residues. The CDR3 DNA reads TGTGGCACTAGACCCGGAGATGGCACTGAAGCTTTCTTT. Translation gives CGTRPGDGTEAFF.

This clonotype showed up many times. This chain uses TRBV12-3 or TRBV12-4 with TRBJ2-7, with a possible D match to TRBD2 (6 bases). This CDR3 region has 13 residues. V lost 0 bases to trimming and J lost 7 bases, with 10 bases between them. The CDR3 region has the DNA TGTGCCAGCAGTTTAGCGGGCGGAGGGGAGCAGTACTTC. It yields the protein CASSLAGGGEQYF.

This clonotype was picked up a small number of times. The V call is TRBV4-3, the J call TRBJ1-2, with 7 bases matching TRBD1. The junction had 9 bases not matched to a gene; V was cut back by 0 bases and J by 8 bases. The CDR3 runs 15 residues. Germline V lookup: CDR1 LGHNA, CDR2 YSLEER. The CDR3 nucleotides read TGCGCCAGCAGCCAAGAGGTCACAGGGGTACGGGGCTACACCTTC. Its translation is CASSQEVTGVRGYTF.

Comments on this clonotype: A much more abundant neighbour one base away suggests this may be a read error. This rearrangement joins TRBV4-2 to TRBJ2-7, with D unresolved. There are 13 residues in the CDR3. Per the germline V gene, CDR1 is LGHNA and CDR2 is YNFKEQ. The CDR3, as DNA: TGTGCCAGCAGTCCTGGAGTGGGGTACGATCAGTACTTC. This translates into CASSPGVGYDQYF.